This TCR beta chain was identified during a study of blood T cell repertoires in COVID-19. Study-level information: Two negative PCRs, clearance, or symptom resolution had been documented for recovered Cohort 3 donors.

Trimming shortened V by 7 bases and J by 5 bases, and 17 bases separated the two germline ends. Germline V CDR1 and CDR2: MDHEN, SYDVKM. The length of the CDR3 is 14 residues. Clones were read by immunoSEQ multiplex PCR, and TCRdb kept only the in-frame ones, dropping some. The sample contains a few hundred thousand clones, around 86% of which appear only once. Participant reports of clinical history set cohort assignment. This chain connects TRBV28 to TRBJ1-1; tentative D call: TRBD1 (5 bases). This receptor was obtained from a man in his thirties or forties in a cohort exposed to, infected with or recovered from COVID-19 (not recorded which). The material sequenced was PBMCs or T cells enriched from blood (not recorded which). The CDR3 is CASTQRGWRTEAFF. Here the CDR3 DNA reads TGTGCCAGCACCCAACGGGGGTGGAGGACTGAAGCTTTCTTT.